This is a list of T cell receptor beta chains from one sample in a study of T cell changes during pregnancy in multiple sclerosis. Profiling relied on immunoSEQ multiplex PCR, and the TCRdb table lists in-frame clones only, not all of them. This sample has some 28,000 clones; around 89% occur once, and the top ten carry more than 3%. The specimen was CD4+ T cells from peripheral blood mononuclear cells, collected in the first trimester of pregnancy. The receptors were gathered from a female donor in good health, enrolled as a control in a pregnancy study. Both conserved end residues are part of each CDR3. The D gene is left open where the match is weak. Not all rows give a size; the values are once, few, many and, for expanded clones, a class.

TGTGCCAGCAGTTACGCCGGGACTTATACAGATACGCAGTATTTT	CASSYAGTYTDTQYF	NA	TRBV6-6	TRBJ2-3	NA
TGTGCCATGGAATCCACGGGACTGGAACTCTACGAGCAGTACTTC	CAMESTGLELYEQYF	NA	TRBV10-3	TRBJ2-7	NA
TGCGCCAGCAGTCAATGTTGCGGGGTGGAGACCCAGTACTTC	CASSQCCGVETQYF	once	TRBV23-1	TRBJ2-5	NA
TGTGCCAGCATGTACAGCTACGAGCAGTACTTC	CASMYSYEQYF	NA	TRBV2	TRBJ2-7	NA
TGTGCCAGCAGCCATCATTCACTCTCACCCCTCCACTTT	CASSHHSLSPLHF	NA	TRBV14	TRBJ1-6	NA
TGCGCCAGCAGCTTGGTGGGACTAGCGGGAACAGATACGCAGTATTTT	CASSLVGLAGTDTQYF	NA	TRBV5-1	TRBJ2-3	TRBD2
TGTGCCAGCAGCTTAGTCGGACTAGCGGGTGGTGAGACCCAGTACTTC	CASSLVGLAGGETQYF	once	TRBV7-2	TRBJ2-5	TRBD2
TGTGCCAGCAGCTCGGGATCCGGGACAGACCTCTATGGCTACACCTTC	CASSSGSGTDLYGYTF	NA	TRBV7-6	TRBJ1-2	TRBD1
TGTGCCAGTAGTATCCCACCTGGGGTGGGGGGCACCGGGGAGCTGTTTTTT	CASSIPPGVGGTGELFF	NA	TRBV19	TRBJ2-2	NA
TGTGCCAGCAGCTTAGGGAGTGCGATCGAGACGCCCCAGCATTTT	CASSLGSAIETPQHF	NA	TRBV7-2	TRBJ1-5	NA
TGTGCCAGTAATGACAGAGTCGGTAATCAGCCCCAGCATTTT	CASNDRVGNQPQHF	NA	TRBV19	TRBJ1-5	NA
TGTGCCAGCAGCGGGGGGAGGTCGAACAATCAGCCCCAGCATTTT	CASSGGRSNNQPQHF	few	TRBV6-5	TRBJ1-5	NA
TGCGCCAGCAGCACCGGGACAGGGTACCAAGAGACCCAGTACTTC	CASSTGTGYQETQYF	once	TRBV5-1	TRBJ2-5	TRBD1
TGTGCCAGCAGCGTTGGTCTCGGCAGGGAAGTAGATACGCAGTATTTT	CASSVGLGREVDTQYF	NA	TRBV9	TRBJ2-3	NA
TGCAGCGTTGTCGGGGGACCCGAAACCGACGAGCAGTACTTC	CSVVGGPETDEQYF	NA	TRBV29-1	TRBJ2-7	NA
TGTGCCAGCAGCAAAGCGACCGTTATTCGCAATGAGCAGTTCTTC	CASSKATVIRNEQFF	NA	TRBV7-2	TRBJ2-1	NA
TGTGCCAGCAGCTTCTTGGGGGGAGAGACCCAGTACTTC	CASSFLGGETQYF	NA	TRBV7-8	TRBJ2-5	NA
TGTGCCAGTAGCAGACAGGGAGGCACTGAAGCTTTCTTT	CASSRQGGTEAFF	NA	TRBV19	TRBJ1-1	TRBD1
TGTGCCAGCAGTGAAAAGCTCAGAGGGTCTCTGTACGAGCAGTACTTC	CASSEKLRGSLYEQYF	NA	TRBV2	TRBJ2-7	NA
TGTGCCAGCAGCTTGGGACTCGGGAGCTATGGCTACACCTTC	CASSLGLGSYGYTF	NA	TRBV5-4	TRBJ1-2	NA
TGTGCCAGCAGTAAAGCATCAGGGGGGTTCACAGATACGCAGTATTTT	CASSKASGGFTDTQYF	NA	TRBV2	TRBJ2-3	NA
TGCGCCAGCAGCCAGGGGGGGGGTAAGTCCTACGAGCAGTACTTC	CASSQGGGKSYEQYF	NA	TRBV4-1	TRBJ2-7	TRBD2
TGTGCCAGCAGTGGTATGGGACAGGTGATCACCGGGGAGCTGTTTTTT	CASSGMGQVITGELFF	NA	TRBV25-1	TRBJ2-2	TRBD1
TGTGCCAGCAGCGTAGGACTTGCGGGGGGCACCGGGGAGCTGTTTTTT	CASSVGLAGGTGELFF	NA	TRBV9	TRBJ2-2	TRBD2
TGTGCCATCTCGAGCACTTCCGTCGCTGGAAACACCATATATTTT	CAISSTSVAGNTIYF	NA	TRBV10-3	TRBJ1-3	NA
TGCGCCAGCAGCTTGGGGGACTACTCCTACGAGCAGTACTTC	CASSLGDYSYEQYF	once	TRBV5-1	TRBJ2-7	TRBD2
TGTGCCACCTCAGGGGTAAATCAGCCCCAGCATTTT	CATSGVNQPQHF	NA	TRBV6-6	TRBJ1-5	NA
TGTGCCAGCAGCCCGGGACTTGGGATCACAGATACGCAGTATTTT	CASSPGLGITDTQYF	NA	TRBV7-2	TRBJ2-3	NA
TGTGCTAGCAGCCCCGGGACAGGGGAAAATGAGCAGTTCTTC	CASSPGTGENEQFF	NA	TRBV7-7	TRBJ2-1	TRBD1
TGTGCCAGCAGCCAAGATGGGGGGGCCTCACCCCTCCACTTT	CASSQDGGASPLHF	NA	TRBV14	TRBJ1-6	NA
TGTGCCAGCAGCCCCTTAGACAGGGCGAGGAATTCACCCCTCCACTTT	CASSPLDRARNSPLHF	NA	TRBV28	TRBJ1-6	TRBD1
TGTGCCTTAAGTCCATCAGGGGAAACCTACAATGAGCAGTTCTTC	CALSPSGETYNEQFF	NA	TRBV30	TRBJ2-1	NA
TGTGCCAGCAGTTTATCGGTAAACACCATATATTTT	CASSLSVNTIYF	NA	TRBV28	TRBJ1-3	NA
TGTGCCAGCAGCTTAGCCAGGGAGGCTAATGAAAAACTGTTTTTT	CASSLAREANEKLFF	NA	TRBV7-9	TRBJ1-4	NA
TGTGCCAGCAGTTTGACGGCAGGGAACGGCTACACCTTC	CASSLTAGNGYTF	NA	TRBV27	TRBJ1-2	NA
TGTGCCAGCAGTCCACATAGCGGGACCCGCGATGAGCAGTTCTTC	CASSPHSGTRDEQFF	NA	TRBV28	TRBJ2-1	TRBD2
TGTGCCATCGGACAGGGAGCTAACTATGGCTACACCTTC	CAIGQGANYGYTF	NA	TRBV28	TRBJ1-2	TRBD1
TGTGCCAGCAGCCAAGATGTCGGCAGGGTTACAGATACGCAGTATTTT	CASSQDVGRVTDTQYF	NA	TRBV14	TRBJ2-3	NA
TGTGCCAGCAGTTTAGTATGGGGCGGGGTTCAGGAGACCCAGTACTTC	CASSLVWGGVQETQYF	NA	TRBV28	TRBJ2-5	NA
TGTGCCAGCAGCCCTTGGACTAGCGGGAGAGGTGAGCAGTTCTTC	CASSPWTSGRGEQFF	once	TRBV7-9	TRBJ2-1	TRBD2
TGTGCCAGCAGTTTACGTTACTCCGGGACAGGGAATCAGCCCCAGCATTTT	CASSLRYSGTGNQPQHF	few	TRBV27	TRBJ1-5	TRBD1
TGTGCCAGCAGCTTAGGCCTGAATCAGCCCCAGCATTTT	CASSLGLNQPQHF	NA	TRBV7-3	TRBJ1-5	NA
TGTGCCAGCAGCTATTCGTCAGCAGGGAAATTCTCTGGCTACACCTTC	CASSYSSAGKFSGYTF	NA	TRBV7-7	TRBJ1-2	NA
TGTGCCAGCTCCAATATAAAGGGGAGCACAGATACGCAGTATTTT	CASSNIKGSTDTQYF	NA	TRBV18	TRBJ2-3	NA
TGTGCCAGCAGCTACGAACGGTCTAGCGGCGAGACCCAGTACTTC	CASSYERSSGETQYF	NA	TRBV5-4	TRBJ2-5	TRBD2
TGCAGCGCCCTACGGGGGGGAAACTATGGCTACACCTTC	CSALRGGNYGYTF	NA	TRBV29-1	TRBJ1-2	NA
TGTGCCAGCAGCCAAGAACGCGACGGATGGGCAGGAGGCGAGACCCAGTACTTC	CASSQERDGWAGGETQYF	once	TRBV14	TRBJ2-5	NA
TGTGCCAGCAGTGACCAGGGGGGTCCCTACAATGAGCAGTTCTTC	CASSDQGGPYNEQFF	NA	TRBV25-1	TRBJ2-1	NA
TGCGCCAGCAGCCAAGGACAGGGGGATTCCGGGGAGCTGTTTTTT	CASSQGQGDSGELFF	NA	TRBV4-3	TRBJ2-2	TRBD1